This T cell receptor beta chain was obtained from a study of cytomegalovirus exposure and HLA in healthy donors. Across the study: Prior work identified about 120 million unique TCR beta sequences in approximately 180 million T cells. General study results and limits: High specificity and sensitivity for cytomegalovirus status were reported for the classifier. The analysis excluded some indistinguishable V segments, including TRBV6-2 and TRBV6-3. Previous analysis showed most TCR beta V segments were productive about 90% or about 30% of the time.

Use of 60 Vbeta and 13 Jbeta primers characterized the PCR. Method: immunoSEQ multiplex PCR; TCRdb's copy keeps in-frame clones and lacks some. Among 150,000 to 200,000 clones listed, 80% to 85% were seen once. Germline lookup yields CDR1 LGHNA and CDR2 YSLEER. The CDR3 loop spans 16 amino acids. As to this clone: Its antigen remains unidentified.

This clonotype originated in a man aged 50-60 years in good health and CMV-seropositive. The sample was PBMCs. This chain connects TRBV4-3 to TRBJ2-5, with D perhaps matching TRBD2 (6 bases). The J call may be mistaken, given a closer DNA end match to TRBJ2-7. CDR3 nucleotide sequence: TGCGCCAGCAGCCAATGGTCGCTAGCGAGCTCCTACGAGCAGTACTTC. This encodes CASSQWSLASSYEQYF.